These T cell receptor beta chains were read from a single sample in a study of shared clonotypes between healthy human individuals. Libraries were prepared by immunoSEQ multiplex PCR; TCRdb keeps only in-frame clonotypes and omits some of them. The repertoire holds hundreds of thousands of clones, with around 96% as singletons. Specimen: naive CD8+ T cells sorted from blood. These receptors originate from a woman aged 25-40 years in good health. Both conserved end residues are part of each CDR3. The D gene is left open where the match is weak. Size is omitted from some rows. Given values are once, few, many or a class for expanded clones.

TRBD1	TRBV28	TRBJ1-2	NA	TGTGCCAGTTGGGACAGTAACTATGGCTACACCTTC	CASWDSNYGYTF
NA	TRBV7-9	TRBJ2-2	NA	TGTGCCAGCAGCCGGGCGAGGGACGGGGAGCTGTTTTTT	CASSRARDGELFF
NA	TRBV10-1	TRBJ2-7	NA	TGCGCCAGCAGTTGGGGCCTCGGCTCCTACGAGCAGTACTTC	CASSWGLGSYEQYF
NA	TRBV15	TRBJ1-4	NA	TGTGCCACCAGCAGGCCAGGGAGGCAAAGGGACGAAAAACTGTTTTTT	CATSRPGRQRDEKLFF
NA	TRBV28	TRBJ1-1	NA	TGTGCCAGCAGTCTACTTGGGGGGGGTGGCACTGAAGCTTTCTTT	CASSLLGGGGTEAFF
NA	TRBV29-1	TRBJ2-5	NA	TGCAGCGTTGAAGGGGCTAGAATCCGAGAGACCCAGTACTTC	CSVEGARIRETQYF
NA	TRBV11-1	TRBJ2-7	NA	TGTGCCAGCAGCCCCACAGGTTACGAGCAGTACTTC	CASSPTGYEQYF
TRBD1	TRBV5-6	TRBJ2-5	NA	TGTGCCAGCAGCGGGATGACAGGGGCAGGAGAGACCCAGTACTTC	CASSGMTGAGETQYF
NA	TRBV7-9	TRBJ1-2	once	TGTGCCAGCAGCTTAGCCCCGAACTATGGCTACACCTTC	CASSLAPNYGYTF
NA	TRBV27	TRBJ2-5	NA	TGTGCCAGCAGTACTACAGCTATGCGGGAGACCCAGTACTTC	CASSTTAMRETQYF
TRBD1	TRBV27	TRBJ2-5	NA	TGTGCCAGCAGGTCAGGGGGCGTGTTAGAGACCCAGTACTTC	CASRSGGVLETQYF
NA	TRBV4-1	TRBJ2-1	NA	TGCGCCAGCAGCCAAATCCGCCAGTGGAATGAGCAGTTCTTC	CASSQIRQWNEQFF
NA	TRBV2	TRBJ1-4	NA	TGTGCCATCAGGTCTGGGACTAATGAAAAACTGTTTTTT	CAIRSGTNEKLFF
NA	TRBV27	TRBJ2-5	NA	TGTGCCAGCAGTTCCTTACTAAGGGGGACCCAGTACTTC	CASSSLLRGTQYF
NA	TRBV27	TRBJ2-2	NA	TGTGCCAGCAGTTTATCCCCGGGGGCGGGCACCGGGGAGCTGTTTTTT	CASSLSPGAGTGELFF
TRBD2	TRBV9	TRBJ2-7	NA	TGTGCCAGCAGCGAGACTAGCGGGAGTTGGTACGAGCAGTACTTC	CASSETSGSWYEQYF
NA	TRBV28	TRBJ1-6	NA	TGTGCCAGCGAGGTGGAGAGCGCGACGAATTCACCCCTCCACTTT	CASEVESATNSPLHF
NA	TRBV5-5	TRBJ1-1	NA	TGTGCCAGCAGCCAGGAGGGTGCAGGGTGGGAGAACACTGAAGCTTTCTTT	CASSQEGAGWENTEAFF
NA	TRBV28	TRBJ2-7	NA	TGTGCCAGCAGACCTATCTGGGGATTATCCGAGCAGTACTTC	CASRPIWGLSEQYF
TRBD1	TRBV7-9	TRBJ2-1	NA	TGTGCCAGCAGCTCCACAGGGGCGTGGGGTGAGCAGTTCTTC	CASSSTGAWGEQFF
TRBD1	TRBV27	TRBJ1-5	NA	TGTGCCAGCAGGGGACAGGGGGCGCGTCAGCCCCAGCATTTT	CASRGQGARQPQHF
TRBD1	TRBV9	TRBJ1-1	NA	TGTGCCAGCAGTGAAGGGACAGGGGGAGGAATCACTGAAGCTTTCTTT	CASSEGTGGGITEAFF
TRBD1	TRBV7-9	TRBJ1-4	NA	TGTGCCAGCAGCCAAGACAGGGCTGGAGACGAAAAACTGTTTTTT	CASSQDRAGDEKLFF
NA	TRBV13	TRBJ2-7	NA	TGTGCCAGCAGCTTCCAGACTAATGCCTACGAGCAGTACTTC	CASSFQTNAYEQYF
NA	TRBV9	TRBJ1-1	NA	TGTGCCAGCAGCGTAGGAATCGGGGACACTGAAGCTTTCTTT	CASSVGIGDTEAFF
NA	TRBV28	TRBJ1-1	NA	TGTGCCAGCACCAATAGGGGAGACACTGAAGCTTTCTTT	CASTNRGDTEAFF
NA	TRBV6-4	TRBJ2-7	NA	TGTGCCAGCAGTAACTACGAGCAGTACTTC	CASSNYEQYF
TRBD2	TRBV19	TRBJ2-5	NA	TGTGCCAGTAGTAATCGGGAGGATTTCCAAGAGACCCAGTACTTC	CASSNREDFQETQYF
NA	TRBV4-1	TRBJ2-3	NA	TGCGCCAGCAGCCAAGCGGCTAGCGCCCACACAGATACGCAGTATTTT	CASSQAASAHTDTQYF
TRBD2	TRBV9	TRBJ2-1	NA	TGTGCCAGCAGCGTTCGGACTAGCTCCTACAATGAGCAGTTCTTC	CASSVRTSSYNEQFF
NA	TRBV5-5	TRBJ1-1	NA	TGTGCCAGCGAGTTAAACACTGAAGCTTTCTTT	CASELNTEAFF
NA	TRBV21-1	TRBJ1-5	NA	TGTGCCAGCAGCATCCTGACAGGGAGCAATCAGCCCCAGCATTTT	CASSILTGSNQPQHF
TRBD2	TRBV28	TRBJ2-7	NA	TGTGCCAGCAGTTTAGAAGCCGGGACTAGCGGCTACGAGCAGTACTTC	CASSLEAGTSGYEQYF
TRBD2	TRBV2	TRBJ2-7	NA	TGTGCCAGCATCCCCTCGGGGGGAAGCTCCTACGAGCAGTACTTC	CASIPSGGSSYEQYF
NA	TRBV13	TRBJ2-2	NA	TGTGCCAGCAGCCCCCGAATGGGGGACACCGGGGAGCTGTTTTTT	CASSPRMGDTGELFF